This T cell receptor beta chain was captured in a study of blood T cell repertoires in COVID-19. Here immunoSEQ multiplex PCR was the method, and the copy in TCRdb shows in-frame clones only, minus some. In the table there are 90,000 to 120,000 clones, roughly 90% of which are singletons. Germline assignment: CDR1 GTSNPN and CDR2 SVGIG (reference sequence). V was clipped by 5 bases and J by 2 bases, with 6 bases between them. CDR3 size: 12 residues. The sequence was collected from a man aged 40-55 years with active or convalescent COVID-19. Material: peripheral blood. The chain links TRBV30 to TRBJ2-2; no clear D gene. In nucleotides, the CDR3 is TGTGCCTGGGACTTAAACACCGGGGAGCTGTTTTTT. Its translation: CAWDLNTGELFF.